A single sample gave rise to the 14 T cell receptor beta chains below, sequenced in a study of blood T cell repertoires in COVID-19. Profiled with immunoSEQ multiplex PCR; TCRdb holds only in-frame clones, not every one. The repertoire includes under 350,000 clones, under 90% of them detected once, and 3.5% to 5% sits in the top ten. Sequencing used PBMCs or T cells enriched from blood (not recorded which). The receptors originated from a young man who had recovered from COVID-19.

This chain uses TRBV5-6 with TRBJ2-1; D gene uncertain. The CDR3 is 11 amino acids. Germline values: CDR1 SGHDT, CDR2 YYEEEE. Trimming took 0 bases from V and 9 from J, leaving 4 bases between them. This chain's CDR3 is CASSLESEQFF. The CDR3 nucleotides are TGTGCCAGCAGCTTGGAGAGTGAGCAGTTCTTC.

The rearrangement links TRBV9 to TRBJ1-2, with 11 bases that match TRBD1. J gave up 8 bases and V 0 bases, and 3 bases lay outside the gene matches. The CDR3 has 14 amino acids. The V gene's germline CDR1 is SGDLS and CDR2 YYNGEE. CDR3 amino acids: CASSVVGTGGGYTF. CDR3 DNA sequence: TGTGCCAGCAGCGTAGTCGGGACAGGGGGAGGCTACACCTTC.

The J gene is TRBJ2-5, the V gene TRBV21-1; TRBD1, as called in the table, went unchecked against the DNA. TRBV21-1 is noted as a pseudogene. The CDR3 extends over 17 amino acids. The CDR3 DNA reads TGTGCCAGCAGCAAACACGCCGCGGACAGCAGGGGGGAGACCCAGTACTTC. This codes for CASSKHAADSRGETQYF.

This chain connects TRBV30 to TRBJ2-6; 7 bases match TRBD2. The V gene's germline CDR1 is GTSNPN and CDR2 SVGIG (reference sequence). The CDR3 totals 15 residues. With 0 bases clipped from V and 2 bases from J, the junction kept 1 base outside the gene matches. This CDR3 is CAWSVGGAGANVLTF. CDR3 bases: TGTGCCTGGAGTGTTGGGGGGGCTGGGGCCAACGTCCTGACTTTC.

J is TRBJ2-3 and V is TRBV5-5, with 11 positions matching TRBD2. The germline V gene encodes CDR1 SGHKS and CDR2 YYEKEE (reference sequence). V was clipped by 6 bases and J by 6 bases; unmatched bases: 9. The length of the CDR3 is 15 residues. The DNA of the CDR3 is TGTGCCAGCAATTCCGGACTAGCGGGCGGCGATACGCAGTATTTT. Translated, it gives CASNSGLAGGDTQYF.

This clone was seen once. CDR3 nucleotides: TGTGCCAGCAGTGAGCCGGGACTAGCTGGTGAGCAGTTCTTC. It specifies CASSEPGLAGEQFF. The genes are TRBV2 and TRBJ2-1; 9 bases agree with TRBD2. V was clipped by 3 bases and J by 9 bases; unmatched bases: 6. Germline CDR1 and CDR2: SNHLY and FYNNEI. CDR3 length: 14 residues.

The rearrangement links TRBV5-1 to TRBJ1-1; 9 bases map to TRBD1. Germline values: CDR1 SGHRS, CDR2 YFSETQ. This CDR3 is built from 17 residues. After removal of 4 bases from V and 5 bases from J, the junction contained 15 bases not matched to a gene. CDR3 sequence: CASSPWGQGPSDTEAFF. CDR3 DNA: TGCGCCAGCAGCCCTTGGGGACAGGGCCCTAGTGATACTGAAGCTTTCTTT.

This chain links TRBV19 with TRBJ2-7; 11 bases map to TRBD2. CDR1 and CDR2 (germline): LNHDA, SQIVND (reference sequence). The CDR3 runs to 15 residues. J gave up 1 base and V 5 bases, and 4 bases lay outside the gene matches. CDR3 coding DNA: TGTGCCAGTAGTTCTAGCGGGAGGTTTTCCTACGAGCAGTACTTC. It yields the protein CASSSSGRFSYEQYF.

This sequence joins TRBV10-3 and TRBJ2-7; 13 bases agree with TRBD2. Germline CDR1 and CDR2: ENHRY and SYGVKD. The trim removed 0 bases at V and 6 bases at J, leaving 11 bases unmatched. The CDR3 length is 18 residues. CDR3 sequence reads: CAISESHPTSGGDTEQYF. The DNA for the CDR3 is TGTGCCATCAGTGAGTCGCACCCCACTAGCGGGGGGGATACCGAGCAGTACTTC.

The chain employs TRBV3-1 (or the pseudogene TRBV3-2) and TRBJ1-2; the D is unclear. V was clipped by 4 bases and J by 4 bases, with 16 bases between them. This CDR3 contains 15 residues. Germline assignment: CDR1 LGHDT and CDR2 YNNKEL (reference sequence). The CDR3 region is CASSPDGSRVYGYTF. The CDR3 nucleotides are TGTGCCAGCAGCCCCGATGGGAGTAGGGTCTATGGCTACACCTTC.

This chain links TRBV5-6 with TRBJ2-4; 8 nucleotides match TRBD1. V dropped 7 bases and J dropped 0; count of bases not matched to a gene: 12. This CDR3 contains 17 residues. In germline, CDR1 is SGHDT, CDR2 YYEEEE. CDR3 sequence: CASGQLRDRLAKNIQYF. CDR3 bases: TGTGCCAGCGGTCAACTACGGGACAGGCTAGCCAAAAACATTCAGTACTTC.

The CDR3 coding sequence is TGTGCCAGCAGTTGGACTAGCGGGTACACAGATACGCAGTATTTT. Amino acid sequence: CASSWTSGYTDTQYF. The V and J genes are TRBV25-1 and TRBJ2-3; 11 nucleotides line up with TRBD2. This CDR3 region has 15 residues. Germline lookup yields CDR1 MGHDK and CDR2 SYGVNS. V shed 5 bases, J shed 2 bases, and the junction held 3 bases outside the gene matches.

The chain is built from TRBV5-4 and TRBJ1-1; D is unresolved. The germline V gene has CDR1 SGHNT and CDR2 YYREEE (reference sequence). The CDR3 is 14 amino acids. Trimming took 2 bases from V and 3 from J, leaving 11 bases between them. The CDR3 spells CASSFRVADTEAFF. CDR3 DNA: TGTGCCAGCAGCTTTCGGGTAGCGGACACTGAAGCTTTCTTT.

This clone turned up a few times. The chain links TRBV5-1 to TRBJ2-7; D perhaps matches TRBD2 (5 bases). Germline V CDR1 and CDR2: SGHRS, YFSETQ. V was clipped by 5 bases and J by 5 bases, with 20 bases between them. The CDR3 contains 15 residues. CDR3 sequence: CASRVKGSSPDEQYF. CDR3 bases: TGCGCCAGCAGGGTCAAAGGGAGTTCCCCCGACGAGCAGTACTTC.